What follows are 30 T cell receptor beta chains derived from one specimen sequenced in a study of OX40 agonist ivuxolimab in advanced cancers. Generated by immunoSEQ multiplex PCR, the TCRdb table keeps only in-frame clones and is missing some. The sample includes under 85,000 clones, around 85% of them seen just once. Sample: CD4+ or CD8+ T cells sorted from blood, taken in a trial of the OX40 agonist ivuxolimab. The receptors here all came from an adult with an advanced solid tumor such as melanoma, head and neck, liver or kidney cancer.

The rearrangement uses TRBV25-1 and TRBJ1-2, with 10 bases identical to TRBD1. Germline V CDR1 and CDR2: MGHDK, SYGVNS. The V segment lost 5 bases and the J segment 4 bases; nucleotides outside the gene matches: 7. This CDR3 has 15 residues. The CDR3 DNA is TGTGCCAGCAGTCCGTTCAGGACAGGGGGCTATGGCTACACCTTC. Its translation: CASSPFRTGGYGYTF.

The chain links TRBV18 to TRBJ1-2; D is perhaps TRBD1 (6 bases). This CDR3 has 13 amino acids. The V end was cut by 6 bases, the J end by 6 bases, with 14 bases between. Germline V gene lookup returns CDR1 KGHSH and CDR2 LQKENI. Here the CDR3 reads CASSPTGFDGYTF. In nucleotides, the CDR3 is TGTGCCAGCTCCCCTACAGGGTTCGATGGCTACACCTTC.

The rearrangement links TRBV30 to TRBJ2-3; D unclear. Per germline, CDR1 GTSNPN and CDR2 SVGIG (reference sequence). Trimming left V 0 bases short and J 4 bases short, with 11 bases between. The CDR3 is 14 residues long. The CDR3 DNA follows: TGTGCCTGGAGTGTCTACGGGCTGGCAGATACGCAGTATTTT. As protein: CAWSVYGLADTQYF.

The CDR3: CASSLATSGGASEQFF. The DNA for the CDR3 is TGTGCCAGCAGCTTAGCTACGAGCGGGGGGGCAAGTGAGCAGTTCTTC. This chain links TRBV11-2 with TRBJ2-1, with 10 bases identical to TRBD2. CDR1 is SGHAT, CDR2 FQNNGV, per germline. Unmatched junction bases numbered 9, after V lost 1 base and J lost 9 bases. The CDR3 loop spans 16 amino acids.

The chain combines TRBV10-3 with TRBJ2-2; D call uncertain. The CDR3 has 11 amino acids. V lost 7 bases and J lost 5, with 5 bases in between. The germline V gene has CDR1 ENHRY and CDR2 SYGVKD. This chain's CDR3 is CAIMRTGELFF. The CDR3 bases are TGTGCCATCATGCGAACCGGGGAGCTGTTTTTT.

The V gene is TRBV19, the J gene TRBJ1-5, with 9 bases that match TRBD1. Germline V CDR1 and CDR2: LNHDA, SQIVND (reference sequence). This CDR3 has 14 residues. The V gene end was trimmed by 7 bases and the J gene end by 4 bases; junction bases not matched to a gene: 5. CDR3 loop: CASKRGQGNQPQHF. CDR3 coding DNA: TGTGCCAGTAAGCGGGGACAGGGTAATCAGCCCCAGCATTTT.

The V call is TRBV18, the J call TRBJ2-2, with TRBD2 matching 13 bases. The V gene end was trimmed by 5 bases and the J gene end by 4 bases; junction bases not matched to a gene: 7. The CDR3 contains 17 residues. Per germline, CDR1 KGHSH and CDR2 LQKENI. The CDR3 loop reads CASSRTSGGASTGELFF. The CDR3 region has the DNA TGTGCCAGCTCAAGGACTAGCGGGGGAGCGAGCACCGGGGAGCTGTTTTTT. Complete variable domain (other parts from reference TRBV18 and TRBJ2-2): NAGVMQNPRHLVRRRGQEARLRCSPMKGHSHVYWYRQLPEEGLKFMVYLQKENIIDESGMPKERFSAEFPKEGPSILRIQQVVRGDSAAYFCASSRTSGGASTGELFFGEGSRLTVL.

This sequence joins TRBV6-5 and TRBJ1-2; D ambiguous. Trimming stripped 0 bases from V and 0 bases from J, with 11 bases between. The CDR3 has 16 residues. Looked up from germline, CDR1 is MNHEY and CDR2 is SVGAGI. The DNA of the CDR3 is TGTGCCAGCAGTTACTCGTATGGAGCTGCTAACTATGGCTACACCTTC. It translates to CASSYSYGAANYGYTF.

The chain uses TRBV7-8 and TRBJ2-2; no firm D call. This CDR3 comprises 14 residues. V was trimmed by 0 bases and J by 4 bases, leaving 6 bases between them. Germline V gene sequence: CDR1 SGHVS, CDR2 FQNEAQ. The CDR3 DNA reads as TGTGCCAGCAGCTTAGCGCCGTCCACCGGGGAGCTGTTTTTT. Translated: CASSLAPSTGELFF. Complete variable domain (other parts from reference TRBV7-8 and TRBJ2-2): GAGVSQSPRYKVAKRGQDVALRCDPISGHVSLFWYQQALGQGPEFLTYFQNEAQLDKSGLPSDRFFAERPEGSVSTLKIQRTQQEDSAVYLCASSLAPSTGELFFGEGSRLTVL.

The chain combines TRBV28 with TRBJ2-7; D unresolved. Trimming removed 6 bases from V and 3 bases from J, with 6 bases in between. Germline V lookup: CDR1 MDHEN, CDR2 SYDVKM. The CDR3 runs to 11 residues. The CDR3 is CASSPNYEQYF. The CDR3 DNA sequence: TGTGCCAGCAGCCCCAACTACGAGCAGTACTTC.

The rearrangement uses TRBV28 and TRBJ1-2; D is uncertain. Germline V CDR1 and CDR2: MDHEN, SYDVKM. This CDR3 region has 12 residues. V gave up 10 bases and J gave up 1 base, with 10 bases separating them. CDR3 sequence (DNA): TGTGCCACAACGGACGGTAACTATGGCTACACCTTC. Its protein is CATTDGNYGYTF.

This chain joins TRBV7-8 and TRBJ1-4; D perhaps matches TRBD1 (5 bases). V dropped 0 bases and J dropped 8 bases, with 7 bases sitting between them. This CDR3 has 13 amino acids. Germline V lookup: CDR1 SGHVS, CDR2 FQNEAQ. This CDR3 is CASSLAGVEKLFF. DNA for the CDR3: TGTGCCAGCAGCTTAGCGGGGGTGGAAAAACTGTTTTTT.

The chain has TRBV19 and TRBJ1-4; 10 bases agree with TRBD1. Germline CDR1 reads LNHDA; CDR2 reads SQIVND (reference sequence). Unmatched junction bases numbered 7, after V lost 6 bases and J lost 6 bases. CDR3 length equals 15 residues. This CDR3 reads CASSDRDRGYEKLFF. CDR3 sequence (DNA): TGTGCCAGTAGCGACCGGGACAGGGGTTATGAAAAACTGTTTTTT. Full variable domain (rest looked up from reference TRBV19 and TRBJ1-4): DGGITQSPKYLFRKEGQNVTLSCEQNLNHDAMYWYRQDPGQGLRLIYYSQIVNDFQKGDIAEGYSVSREKKESFPLTVTSAQKNPTAFYLCASSDRDRGYEKLFFGSGTQLSVL.

The V and J genes are TRBV27 and TRBJ2-3; 16 nucleotides align to TRBD2. V shed 5 bases, J shed 3 bases, and the junction held 11 bases outside the gene matches. The CDR3 totals 19 residues. Germline lookup yields CDR1 MNHEY and CDR2 SMNVEV (reference sequence). CDR3: CASSPYGTSGGVVTDTQYF. In nucleotides, the CDR3 is TGTGCCAGCAGTCCCTACGGGACTAGCGGGGGGGTGGTGACAGATACGCAGTATTTT.

The chain has TRBV6-5 and TRBJ1-2; D unclear. Germline V gene lookup returns CDR1 MNHEY and CDR2 SVGAGI. This CDR3 comprises 15 residues. V was pared by 0 bases and J by 1 base, with 9 bases between. CDR3 region: CASSYSIWGNYGYTF. The CDR3 bases are TGTGCCAGCAGTTACTCGATATGGGGTAACTATGGCTACACCTTC.

This clone was detected only once. The chain has TRBV18 and TRBJ1-1, with D perhaps matching TRBD1 (5 bases). Germline V CDR1 and CDR2: KGHSH, LQKENI. The CDR3 loop spans 11 amino acids. Between the trimmed V and J ends, which lost 6 bases and 6 bases, there was a span of 8 bases. The chain's CDR3 is CASSPGAEAFF. In DNA, the CDR3 is TGTGCCAGCTCGCCGGGGGCTGAAGCTTTCTTT.

The chain couples TRBV13 to TRBJ1-1, with no clear D. Per germline, CDR1 PRHDT and CDR2 FYEKMQ (reference sequence). Deletions cut 3 bases from V and 0 bases from J, with 5 bases between. CDR3 length: 13 amino acids. The CDR3 DNA follows: TGTGCCAGCAGCTTGACGGTGAACACTGAAGCTTTCTTT. This translates into CASSLTVNTEAFF.

V is TRBV28 and J is TRBJ1-5; 10 bases line up with TRBD1. V shed 1 base and J 2 bases; nucleotides not matched to a gene: 2. Per germline, CDR1 MDHEN and CDR2 SYDVKM. This CDR3 has 16 amino acids. The CDR3, as DNA: TGTGCCAGCAGTTTATTTGGGACAGGGGGCAATCAGCCCCAGCATTTT. It specifies CASSLFGTGGNQPQHF.

CDR3 nucleotide sequence: TGTGCCAGCAGTACCCTACAGGGTAGCTATGAAAAACTGTTTTTT. Amino acid sequence: CASSTLQGSYEKLFF. The chain has TRBV27 and TRBJ1-4, with a tentative D call TRBD1 (6 bases). This CDR3 region has 15 residues. Germline V gene lookup returns CDR1 MNHEY and CDR2 SMNVEV (reference sequence). V lost 5 bases and J lost 6, with 16 bases in between.

This chain uses TRBV10-3 with TRBJ2-4; no firm D call. Between the trimmed V and J ends, which lost 3 bases and 0 bases, there was a span of 6 bases. This CDR3 spans 14 amino acids. Germline V gene sequence: CDR1 ENHRY, CDR2 SYGVKD. This chain's CDR3 is CAISDALAKNIQYF. DNA for the CDR3: TGTGCCATCAGTGACGCCTTAGCCAAAAACATTCAGTACTTC.

This rearrangement joins TRBV19 to TRBJ2-5, with 7 positions matching TRBD1. Losses at the gene ends were 0 bases for V and 11 bases for J; bases not matched to a gene: 9. The length of the CDR3 is 14 residues. The germline V gene encodes CDR1 LNHDA and CDR2 SQIVND (reference sequence). The CDR3 DNA reads as TGTGCCAGTAGTATAGAGGTCCGACAGGGTCCTCAGTACTTC. Its protein product is CASSIEVRQGPQYF.

The chain recombines TRBV7-2 with TRBJ2-5, with 8 bases matching TRBD1. Germline assignment: CDR1 SGHTA and CDR2 FQGNSA. This CDR3 has 14 residues. The V segment lost 4 bases and the J segment 1 base; nucleotides outside the gene matches: 2. This CDR3 is CASSYGQGQETQYF. The CDR3 nucleotides read TGTGCCAGCAGCTATGGACAGGGCCAAGAGACCCAGTACTTC.

This clone was recorded only once. The V call is TRBV5-1, the J call TRBJ2-5, with TRBD1 identical over 8 bases. J gave up 0 bases and V 4 bases, and 5 bases lay outside the gene matches. Germline CDR1 SGHRS, CDR2 YFSETQ. The CDR3 is 15 residues long. For the CDR3, the DNA is TGCGCCAGCAGCCTAGGACAGGGCTACCAAGAGACCCAGTACTTC. This encodes CASSLGQGYQETQYF.

The rearrangement uses TRBV5-6 and TRBJ2-3; TRBD1 agrees at 7 bases. The CDR3 loop spans 16 amino acids. Germline V lookup: CDR1 SGHDT, CDR2 YYEEEE. Unmatched junction bases numbered 7, after V lost 2 bases and J lost 1 base. The CDR3 loop reads CASSLNRGKGTDTQYF. CDR3 bases: TGTGCCAGCAGCTTAAACAGGGGTAAGGGCACAGATACGCAGTATTTT.

This clone appeared once. This chain joins TRBV19 and TRBJ2-7; 10 bases match TRBD1. Germline assignment: CDR1 LNHDA and CDR2 SQIVND (reference sequence). V lost 5 bases and J lost 3; bases outside the gene matches: 10. The CDR3 extends over 16 amino acids. The CDR3 DNA reads as TGTGCCAGTAGTGTCACCGGGACAGGGGCCCTCTACGAGCAGTACTTC. It specifies CASSVTGTGALYEQYF.

The chain has TRBV19 and TRBJ1-2; D unclear. The germline CDR1 and CDR2 sequences are LNHDA and SQIVND (reference sequence). There are 13 residues in the CDR3. V gave up 6 bases and J gave up 3 bases, with 11 bases separating them. This CDR3 reads CASSKPGYYGYTF. CDR3 in DNA: TGTGCCAGTAGCAAACCGGGGTACTATGGCTACACCTTC.

Only one count was recorded for this clone. The rearrangement links TRBV2 to TRBJ2-2; D is uncertain. The V end was cut by 1 base, the J end by 4 bases, with 4 bases between. The germline gives CDR1 SNHLY, CDR2 FYNNEI. This CDR3 comprises 13 residues. The CDR3 spells CASSEGLTGELFF. The DNA of the CDR3 is TGTGCCAGCAGTGAAGGTCTCACCGGGGAGCTGTTTTTT.

V is TRBV5-1 and J is TRBJ2-3, with D possibly matching TRBD2 (5 bases). Per the germline V gene, CDR1 is SGHRS and CDR2 is YFSETQ. Trimming pared 1 base from V and 2 bases from J, leaving 11 bases between. This CDR3 has 15 residues. CDR3 sequence: CASSLSGQTTDTQYF. The CDR3 nucleotides read TGCGCCAGCAGCTTGAGCGGTCAGACCACAGATACGCAGTATTTT. The full variable domain, in which reference TRBV5-1 and TRBJ2-3 provide the parts outside the CDR3, is KAGVTQTPRYLIKTRGQQVTLSCSPISGHRSVSWYQQTPGQGLQFLFEYFSETQRNKGNFPGRFSGRQFSNSRSEMNVSTLELGDSALYLCASSLSGQTTDTQYFGPGTRLTVL.

This clone showed up just a few times. The genes are TRBV18 and TRBJ1-5; 7 nucleotides line up with TRBD1. Germline V gene lookup returns CDR1 KGHSH and CDR2 LQKENI. V shed 3 bases and J 3 bases; nucleotides not matched to a gene: 8. This CDR3 spans 16 amino acids. CDR3 residues: CASSPNRGLLNQPQHF. In DNA form, the CDR3 reads TGTGCCAGCTCACCGAACAGGGGACTCCTCAATCAGCCCCAGCATTTT.

The rearrangement uses TRBV7-2 and TRBJ1-1; 8 bases map to TRBD1. The CDR3 has 15 amino acids. The germline V gene encodes CDR1 SGHTA and CDR2 FQGNSA. The trim removed 4 bases at V and 4 bases at J, leaving 8 bases unmatched. The CDR3 spells CASSSNRGKGTEAFF. The DNA of the CDR3 is TGTGCCAGCAGCTCGAACAGGGGGAAAGGCACTGAAGCTTTCTTT.